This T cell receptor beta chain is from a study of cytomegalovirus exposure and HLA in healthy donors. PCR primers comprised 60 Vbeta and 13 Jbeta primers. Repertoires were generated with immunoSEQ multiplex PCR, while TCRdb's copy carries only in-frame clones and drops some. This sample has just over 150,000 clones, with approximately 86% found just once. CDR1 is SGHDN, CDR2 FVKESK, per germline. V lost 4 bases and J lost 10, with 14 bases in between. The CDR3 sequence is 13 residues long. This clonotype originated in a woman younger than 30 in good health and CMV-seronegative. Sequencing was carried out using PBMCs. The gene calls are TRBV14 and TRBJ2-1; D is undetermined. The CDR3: CASSPELTGEQFF. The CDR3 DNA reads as TGTGCCAGCAGCCCAGAGCTGACTGGGGAGCAGTTCTTC. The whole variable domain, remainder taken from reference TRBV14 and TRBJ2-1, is EAGVTQFPSHSVIEKGQTVTLRCDPISGHDNLYWYRRVMGKEIKFLLHFVKESKQDESGMPNNRFLAERTGGTYSTLKVQPAELEDSGVYFCASSPELTGEQFFGPGTRLTVL.